This TCR beta chain comes out of a study of cytomegalovirus exposure and HLA in healthy donors. Broader study findings: Reportedly, TCR beta sequences accurately predicted HLA-A and HLA-B alleles in most subjects.

V was clipped by 4 bases and J by 1 base, with 13 bases between them. The germline V gene has CDR1 SGHVS and CDR2 FQNEAQ. CDR3 length: 15 residues. Primers: 60 Vbeta forward and 13 Jbeta reverse. Data came from immunoSEQ multiplex PCR; TCRdb stores just in-frame clones and leaves some out. The sample consists of 95,000 to 100,000 clones, over 60% of them appearing once. As regards this clone: Its antigen is unknown.

J is TRBJ1-2 and V is TRBV7-8; possible D gene TRBD1, 6 bases. The TCR sequence derives from a human donor in good health. Sequencing used PBMCs. In DNA form, the CDR3 reads TGTGCCAGCAGCTCCCACCCGGACAGTAACTATGGCTACACCTTC. This translates into CASSSHPDSNYGYTF. Based on the CDR3 plus reference TRBV7-8 and TRBJ1-2, the full variable domain is GAGVSQSPRYKVAKRGQDVALRCDPISGHVSLFWYQQALGQGPEFLTYFQNEAQLDKSGLPSDRFFAERPEGSVSTLKIQRTQQEDSAVYLCASSSHPDSNYGYTFGSGTRLTVV.